One sample yielded the 30 T cell receptor beta chains listed below, sequenced in a study of OX40 agonist ivuxolimab in advanced cancers. The assay was immunoSEQ multiplex PCR, and TCRdb's table has in-frame clones only and misses some. Of tens of thousands of clones in the sample, more than 85% were seen once. The sample consisted of CD4+ or CD8+ T cells sorted from blood, taken in a trial of the OX40 agonist ivuxolimab. The receptors come from an adult with an advanced solid tumor such as melanoma, head and neck, liver or kidney cancer.

This clone was found a few times. The rearrangement uses TRBV30 and TRBJ1-5; 11 positions match TRBD1. V was pared by 5 bases and J by 6 bases, with 3 bases of the junction left unmatched. Per germline, CDR1 GTSNPN and CDR2 SVGIG (reference sequence). The CDR3 has 13 residues. The CDR3 here is CAWGQGAVQPQHF. CDR3 bases: TGTGCCTGGGGACAGGGGGCTGTTCAGCCCCAGCATTTT.

This sequence joins TRBV9 and TRBJ1-2, with D maybe TRBD1 (6 bases). CDR3 length: 15 residues. From germline, CDR1 is SGDLS and CDR2 YYNGEE. V shed 0 bases and J shed 4 bases, with 13 bases lying between them. The CDR3 loop is CASSVATGGGYGYTF. CDR3 sequence (DNA): TGTGCCAGCAGCGTAGCTACGGGAGGGGGCTATGGCTACACCTTC.

The CDR3 region is CASSLMAAPNTEAFF. The CDR3 DNA follows: TGTGCCAGCAGCTTAATGGCAGCCCCGAACACTGAAGCTTTCTTT. V gene TRBV7-3 combines with J gene TRBJ1-1; D ambiguous. Germline V lookup: CDR1 SGHTA, CDR2 FQGTGA. V was pared by 1 base and J by 1 base, with 10 bases between. The CDR3 spans 15 residues. Based on the CDR3 plus reference TRBV7-3 and TRBJ1-1, the full variable domain is GAGVSQTPSNKVTEKGKYVELRCDPISGHTALYWYRQSLGQGPEFLIYFQGTGAADDSGLPNDRFFAVRPEGSVSTLKIQRTERGDSAVYLCASSLMAAPNTEAFFGQGTRLTVV.

This chain uses TRBV6-6 with TRBJ2-7; D possibly corresponds to TRBD2 (5 bases). The CDR3 covers 13 residues. Per the germline V gene, CDR1 is MNHNY and CDR2 is SVGAGI (reference sequence). V gave up 5 bases and J gave up 9 bases, with 17 bases separating them. The CDR3 DNA sequence: TGTGCCAGCAGTACCGAGCGAGGGTATGGGCAGTACTTC. Translating it yields CASSTERGYGQYF.

This chain uses TRBV5-6 with TRBJ2-1, with D perhaps TRBD2 (6 bases). Per germline, CDR1 SGHDT and CDR2 YYEEEE. This CDR3 is built from 14 residues. Trimming removed 4 bases at V and 5 bases at J, with 13 bases between. The CDR3 loop reads CASSPLGGNNEQFF. CDR3 DNA sequence: TGTGCCAGCAGCCCTTTGGGGGGAAACAATGAGCAGTTCTTC.

This chain joins TRBV6-1 and TRBJ1-5; D may be TRBD1 (5 bases). CDR1 is MNHNS, CDR2 SASEGT, per germline. The CDR3 length is 13 residues. Trimming left V 3 bases short and J 9 bases short, with 12 bases between. For the CDR3, the DNA is TGTGCCAGCAGTGAGGCAGGGCCTAGGCCCCAGCATTTT. It encodes CASSEAGPRPQHF.

The chain employs TRBV2 and TRBJ2-5; TRBD1 aligns across 7 bases. CDR3 length: 14 residues. V dropped 4 bases and J dropped 5; count of bases not matched to a gene: 7. Per the germline V gene, CDR1 is SNHLY and CDR2 is FYNNEI. The DNA of the CDR3 is TGTGCCAGCAGTGCCTTAAGGACAGGCGAGACCCAGTACTTC. Translation gives CASSALRTGETQYF. The entire variable domain, with the rest obtained from reference TRBV2 and TRBJ2-5, is as follows: EPEVTQTPSHQVTQMGQEVILRCVPISNHLYFYWYRQILGQKVEFLVSFYNNEISEKSEIFDDQFSVERPDGSNFTLKIRSTKLEDSAMYFCASSALRTGETQYFGPGTRLLVL.

The chain uses TRBV19 and TRBJ2-3, with D perhaps matching TRBD1 or TRBD2 (5 bases each). Trimming took off 1 base at V and 1 base at J, with 12 bases between the two ends. The CDR3 has 16 residues. The V gene's germline CDR1 is LNHDA and CDR2 SQIVND (reference sequence). The chain's CDR3 is CASSIGSGRGTDTQYF. The CDR3, as DNA: TGTGCCAGTAGTATAGGTTCGGGGCGCGGCACAGATACGCAGTATTTT.

For the CDR3, the DNA is TGTGCCATCAGTGAGTCGCTGGCGGGAGGGCCCTACGAGCAGTACTTC. Translated: CAISESLAGGPYEQYF. The chain recombines TRBV10-3 with TRBJ2-7; 9 positions agree with TRBD2. The length of the CDR3 is 16 residues. V lost 0 bases, J lost 2 bases, and 5 bases stayed unmatched. Looked up from germline, CDR1 is ENHRY and CDR2 is SYGVKD.

This sequence joins TRBV10-1 and TRBJ2-6; D is possibly TRBD1 (5 bases). The CDR3 sequence is 15 residues long. Germline loops: CDR1 WNHNN, CDR2 SYGVQD (reference sequence). Trimming removed 5 bases from V and 0 bases from J, with 8 bases in between. CDR3 region: CASSSDSSGANVLTF. The CDR3, as DNA: TGCGCCAGCAGTTCTGACAGCTCTGGGGCCAACGTCCTGACTTTC.

The rearrangement links TRBV4-2 to TRBJ1-3; D gene ambiguous. The germline V and J ends were trimmed by 1 base and 0 bases, with 16 bases remaining between them. Germline CDR1 and CDR2: LGHNA and YNFKEQ. This CDR3 has 18 residues. In DNA form, the CDR3 reads TGTGCCAGCAGCCAAGCTGGGTCAGTCTCTACCTCTGGAAACACCATATATTTT. Translation: CASSQAGSVSTSGNTIYF.

The CDR3 DNA is TGTGCCAGCAGTTTCGGGGGAAGGGTGGGAGCAGATACGCAGTATTTT. Translated, it gives CASSFGGRVGADTQYF. The rearrangement uses TRBV27 and TRBJ2-3; perhaps TRBD2 as D (6 bases). Germline CDR1 MNHEY, CDR2 SMNVEV (reference sequence). This CDR3 comprises 16 residues. With 3 bases removed from V and 4 bases from J, the gap between germline ends came to 17 bases.

The chain recombines TRBV2 with TRBJ2-7, with D possibly matching TRBD1 (6 bases). V lost 6 bases, J lost 0 bases, and 15 bases lay in between. CDR1 is SNHLY, CDR2 FYNNEI, per germline. The CDR3 loop spans 15 amino acids. The CDR3 DNA follows: TGTGCCAGCAGCGATACTTCGGACAGCTCCTACGAGCAGTACTTC. It specifies CASSDTSDSSYEQYF.

This chain joins TRBV30 and TRBJ2-7; no firm D call. The CDR3 is 13 residues long. The V gene's germline CDR1 is GTSNPN and CDR2 SVGIG (reference sequence). V shed 5 bases and J shed 5 bases, with 16 bases lying between them. CDR3 sequence: CAWRPGRIDEQYF. DNA of the CDR3: TGTGCCTGGCGCCCAGGACGTATCGACGAGCAGTACTTC.

This chain uses TRBV30 with TRBJ1-2; D is uncertain. CDR3 length equals 11 residues. With 2 bases removed from V and 8 bases from J, the gap between germline ends came to 9 bases. The germline V gene encodes CDR1 GTSNPN and CDR2 SVGIG (reference sequence). The DNA of the CDR3 is TGTGCCTGGAGTAGAGATCTAGGCTACACCTTC. Protein product: CAWSRDLGYTF. The whole variable domain, filled in from reference TRBV30 and TRBJ1-2, reads SQTIHQWPATLVQPVGSPLSLECTVEGTSNPNLYWYRQAAGRGLQLLFYSVGIGQISSEVPQNLSASRPQDRQFILSSKKLLLSDSGFYLCAWSRDLGYTFGSGTRLTVV.

The V gene is TRBV6-1, the J gene TRBJ1-1; a weak D match, TRBD1 (5 bases). The CDR3 has 11 residues. V lost 1 base, J lost 11 bases, and 8 bases lay in between. Germline V gene data show CDR1 as MNHNS and CDR2 as SASEGT. The chain's CDR3 is CASSEVGGAFF. CDR3 DNA: TGTGCCAGCAGTGAAGTTGGGGGTGCTTTCTTT.

Points on this clone: The same CDR3 can be traced to other DNA sequences in this sample. The chain employs TRBV30 and TRBJ1-5, with D perhaps matching TRBD1 (6 bases). Germline V gene sequence: CDR1 GTSNPN, CDR2 SVGIG (reference sequence). This CDR3 region has 13 residues. The germline V and J ends were trimmed by 1 base and 6 bases, with 10 bases remaining between them. CDR3 sequence (DNA): TGTGCCTGGAGTGAACAGGGTTTTCAGCCCCAGCATTTT. Amino acids: CAWSEQGFQPQHF.

Regarding this clone: At one boundary the junction diverges from the germline segment, which might be a read error. The CDR3, as DNA: TGTGCCAGCAGCCACCACGATCCAGGACAACCCCGACACTTC. Translating it yields CASSHHDPGQPRHF. The J gene is TRBJ2-7, the V gene TRBV11-3, with TRBD1 as a possible D gene (5 bases). The CDR3 spans 14 residues. CDR1 SGHNT and CDR2 YENEEA come from the germline V gene.

The chain carries TRBV5-1 and TRBJ2-3; no clear D. V was cut by 0 bases and J by 0 bases, with 8 bases left in between. The CDR3 totals 15 residues. Germline CDR1 and CDR2: SGHRS and YFSETQ. The CDR3 DNA sequence: TGCGCCAGCAGCTTGGACGGCCTTAGCACAGATACGCAGTATTTT. Its translation is CASSLDGLSTDTQYF.

The table lists this clone with a few counts. This chain connects TRBV19 to TRBJ1-1, with a possible D match to TRBD1 (6 bases). The germline gives CDR1 LNHDA, CDR2 SQIVND (reference sequence). The V end was cut by 4 bases, the J end by 1 base, with 13 bases between. The CDR3 runs 15 residues. DNA of the CDR3: TGTGCCAGTAGTAGTACGGGGGCCTCGAACACTGAAGCTTTCTTT. Amino acid sequence: CASSSTGASNTEAFF.

The chain is built from TRBV6-5 and TRBJ2-4, with D possibly TRBD1 on 5 matching bases. The V end was cut by 2 bases, the J end by 0 bases, with 11 bases between. Per germline, CDR1 MNHEY and CDR2 SVGAGI. The CDR3 has 16 amino acids. CDR3 sequence: CASSYPTALAKNIQYF. CDR3 sequence (DNA): TGTGCCAGCAGTTACCCGACAGCCTTAGCCAAAAACATTCAGTACTTC.

Comment on this clone: One end of the junction does not line up with germline, which may come from a read error. This sample also contains other DNA sequences that code for the same CDR3. The chain uses TRBV11-3 and TRBJ2-3; no clear D gene. Germline CDR1 SGHNT, CDR2 YENEEA. The length of the CDR3 is 12 residues. The chain's CDR3 is CASSSSPDTQYF. The CDR3 nucleotides read TGCGCCAGCAGTTCCTCCCCGGATACGCAGTATTTT. The full variable domain, with the rest looked up from reference TRBV11-3 and TRBJ2-3, is EAGVVQSPRYKIIEKKQPVAFWCNPISGHNTLYWYLQNLGQGPELLIRYENEEAVDDSQLPKDRFSAERLKGVDSTLKIQPAELGDSAVYLCASSSSPDTQYFGPGTRLTVL.

V usage is TRBV5-1 and J usage is TRBJ1-5, with 7 bases lining up with TRBD1. After removal of 5 bases from V and 1 base from J, the junction contained 6 bases not matched to a gene. CDR1 and CDR2 from the germline V gene are SGHRS and YFSETQ. The CDR3 is 15 residues long. The CDR3 sequence is CASSPTGSSNQPQHF. In DNA form, the CDR3 reads TGCGCCAGCAGTCCGACAGGGTCGAGCAATCAGCCCCAGCATTTT. The whole variable domain, remainder taken from reference TRBV5-1 and TRBJ1-5, is KAGVTQTPRYLIKTRGQQVTLSCSPISGHRSVSWYQQTPGQGLQFLFEYFSETQRNKGNFPGRFSGRQFSNSRSEMNVSTLELGDSALYLCASSPTGSSNQPQHFGDGTRLSIL.

V and J are TRBV19 and TRBJ2-2; 7 nucleotides line up with TRBD1. This CDR3 contains 15 residues. V was clipped by 7 bases and J by 4 bases; unmatched bases: 9. The V gene's germline CDR1 is LNHDA and CDR2 SQIVND (reference sequence). The CDR3 here is CASTLGTVPTGELFF. As DNA, the CDR3 is TGTGCCAGTACACTTGGGACAGTACCCACCGGGGAGCTGTTTTTT.

The chain recombines TRBV5-4 with TRBJ2-1, with a weak D call TRBD2 (5 bases). The CDR3 extends over 16 amino acids. V was cut by 0 bases and J by 0 bases, with 10 bases left in between. Looked up from germline, CDR1 is SGHNT and CDR2 is YYREEE (reference sequence). Written as DNA, the CDR3 is TGTGCCAGCAGCTTGGAATTGGGGAGCTCCTACAATGAGCAGTTCTTC. Protein product: CASSLELGSSYNEQFF.

This sequence joins TRBV6-1 and TRBJ1-1; 9 nucleotides align to TRBD1. The junction had 9 bases not matched to a gene; V was cut back by 8 bases and J by 5 bases. This CDR3 spans 14 amino acids. The V gene's germline CDR1 is MNHNS and CDR2 SASEGT. The CDR3 loop reads CASHRDRVLTEAFF. The CDR3 DNA reads TGTGCCAGCCACCGGGACAGGGTTTTAACTGAAGCTTTCTTT.

Points on this clone: This CDR3 is also generated by other DNA sequences in the sample. This chain connects TRBV6-1 to TRBJ1-1; D gene uncertain. This CDR3 comprises 13 residues. Trimming pared 2 bases from V and 1 base from J, leaving 5 bases between. Germline CDR1 reads MNHNS; CDR2 reads SASEGT. Written as DNA, the CDR3 is TGTGCCAGCAGTGAAAGAGGGAACACTGAAGCTTTCTTT. As protein: CASSERGNTEAFF.

The chain is built from TRBV6-6 and TRBJ1-2; 7 bases fit TRBD1. The CDR3 contains 15 residues. The germline V gene has CDR1 MNHNY and CDR2 SVGAGI (reference sequence). With 2 bases clipped from V and 5 bases from J, the junction kept 8 bases outside the gene matches. CDR3 DNA sequence: TGTGCCAGCAGTTACGATACGACAGGGCTATATGGCTACACCTTC. Its translation is CASSYDTTGLYGYTF.

The rearrangement links TRBV19 to TRBJ1-1; D is uncertain. The CDR3 contains 20 residues. In germline, CDR1 is LNHDA, CDR2 SQIVND (reference sequence). The germline V and J ends were trimmed by 1 base and 7 bases, with 31 bases remaining between them. CDR3 sequence (DNA): TGTGCCAGTAGTATAGCGGTCCGGTGGGTTAGTCGAGTCGGCCGGGTTGAAGCTTTCTTT. It encodes CASSIAVRWVSRVGRVEAFF.

V and J are TRBV7-9 and TRBJ1-3, with 10 bases that match TRBD1. CDR3 length: 16 residues. V lost 4 bases and J lost 0; bases outside the gene matches: 3. In germline, CDR1 is SEHNR, CDR2 FQNEAQ (reference sequence). CDR3 loop: CASSWGDRGSGNTIYF. The CDR3 DNA reads TGTGCCAGCAGCTGGGGGGACAGGGGCTCTGGAAACACCATATATTTT.